What follows are 32 T cell receptor beta chains derived from one specimen sequenced in a study of blood T cell repertoires in COVID-19. The table came from immunoSEQ multiplex PCR; TCRdb's copy has only in-frame clones and leaves some out. The table has about 400,000 clones, around 90% seen once. The sequenced sample consisted of PBMCs or T cells enriched from blood (not recorded which). The receptor source for this set is a woman in her 40s with acute COVID-19.

The chain links TRBV10-3 to TRBJ1-1; D is unclear. CDR3 size: 13 residues. The V gene's germline CDR1 is ENHRY and CDR2 SYGVKD. Trimming pared 10 bases from V and 0 bases from J, leaving 12 bases between. In nucleotides, the CDR3 is TGTGCCACCCGCGAGCAGGTGAACACTGAAGCTTTCTTT. Translating gives CATREQVNTEAFF.

J is TRBJ1-2 and V is TRBV6-5; TRBD1 matches at 7 bases. The V and J ends lost 7 bases and 5 bases, in that order; junction bases with no gene match: 7. Germline CDR1 and CDR2: MNHEY and SVGAGI. The CDR3 totals 13 residues. The CDR3: CASKMAGGYGYTF. The DNA for the CDR3 is TGTGCCAGCAAAATGGCAGGGGGGTATGGCTACACCTTC.

The rearrangement joins TRBV30 to TRBJ1-3; possible D gene TRBD1, 5 bases. This CDR3 spans 14 amino acids. Germline loops: CDR1 GTSNPN, CDR2 SVGIG (reference sequence). Trimming removed 4 bases from V and 0 bases from J, with 10 bases in between. CDR3 amino acids: CAWTPGLSGNTIYF. CDR3 in DNA: TGTGCCTGGACTCCAGGGCTCTCTGGAAACACCATATATTTT.

V usage is TRBV30 and J usage is TRBJ1-1; D might be TRBD1 (5 bases). The CDR3 length is 13 residues. The germline V gene encodes CDR1 GTSNPN and CDR2 SVGIG (reference sequence). V was clipped by 2 bases and J by 6 bases, with 13 bases between them. CDR3 nucleotides: TGTGCCTGGAGTAAGCAGGGCCTGCCTGAAGCTTTCTTT. Residues: CAWSKQGLPEAFF.

The genes are TRBV2 and TRBJ2-5; TRBD2 might be the D (6 bases). This CDR3 spans 15 amino acids. Trimming shortened V by 7 bases and J by 0 bases, and 15 bases separated the two germline ends. Germline assignment: CDR1 SNHLY and CDR2 FYNNEI. The CDR3 DNA reads TGTGCCAGCACCATCGAAAGCGGGTACCAAGAGACCCAGTACTTC. It codes for CASTIESGYQETQYF.

The V call is TRBV7-8, the J call TRBJ2-1; perhaps TRBD1 as D (5 bases). The CDR3 sequence is 14 residues long. CDR1 is SGHVS and CDR2 is FQNEAQ in the germline V gene. The ends were cut back, 2 bases at V and 5 bases at J, with 10 bases in the middle. The CDR3 protein is CASSLQGPNNEQFF. In DNA form, the CDR3 reads TGTGCCAGCAGCTTACAGGGCCCGAACAATGAGCAGTTCTTC.

V and J are TRBV10-2 and TRBJ1-6, with 8 bases matching TRBD1. CDR1 is WSHSY and CDR2 is SAAADI in the germline V gene. Trimming took 6 bases from V and 7 from J; bases not matched to a gene: 5. The length of the CDR3 is 14 residues. The CDR3 DNA is TGCGCCAGCAGATCCAGGACAGGGAATTCACCCCTCCACTTT. Its protein is CASRSRTGNSPLHF.

This chain links TRBV29-1 with TRBJ1-1; TRBD1 might be the D (6 bases). The germline CDR1 and CDR2 sequences are SQVTM and ANQGSEA. The CDR3 length is 14 residues. Between the trimmed V and J ends, which lost 3 bases and 4 bases, there was a span of 15 bases. In nucleotides, the CDR3 is TGCAGCGTTGATGAGACAGGTATAAGCACTGAAGCTTTCTTT. Translating it yields CSVDETGISTEAFF.

Remarks on this clone: One end of the junction is discordant with germline, which a read error may explain. The rearrangement joins TRBV3-1 (or the pseudogene TRBV3-2) to TRBJ2-7, with TRBD2 matching over 10 bases. The CDR3 extends over 12 amino acids. Germline values: CDR1 LGHDT, CDR2 YNNKEL (reference sequence). The CDR3 is CASRGSGGAAHF. CDR3 coding DNA: TGTGCCAGCCGCGGGAGCGGGGGGGCCGCGCACTTC.

The chain recombines TRBV5-1 with TRBJ1-6; 8 positions agree with TRBD1. V shed 4 bases and J 6 bases; nucleotides not matched to a gene: 3. The CDR3 contains 14 residues. The germline V gene has CDR1 SGHRS and CDR2 YFSETQ. The CDR3 spells CASSRTGTNSPLHF. The CDR3 region has the DNA TGCGCCAGCAGCCGGACAGGGACTAATTCACCCCTCCACTTT.

The rearrangement joins TRBV5-8 to TRBJ2-5; 9 nucleotides agree with TRBD2. Germline lookup yields CDR1 SGHTS and CDR2 YDEGEE. The J segment lost 0 bases and the V segment lost 7 bases, leaving 13 bases of the junction unmatched. The CDR3 spans 17 residues. CDR3 DNA sequence: TGTGCCAGCGCGGACGGACGCAGCGGGGGGTACCAAGAGACCCAGTACTTC. Its translation is CASADGRSGGYQETQYF.

The chain carries TRBV29-1 and TRBJ1-1; D unresolved. There are 15 residues in the CDR3. The V gene's germline CDR1 is SQVTM and CDR2 ANQGSEA. Between the trimmed V and J ends, which lost 4 bases and 0 bases, there was a span of 15 bases. The CDR3 nucleotides read TGCAGCGTTGGCGTCCGGGGTGGGATGAACACTGAAGCTTTCTTT. As protein: CSVGVRGGMNTEAFF.

This chain connects TRBV11-2 to TRBJ2-2, with a possible D match to TRBD1 (6 bases). Deletions cut 9 bases from V and 0 bases from J, with 8 bases between. In germline, CDR1 is SGHAT, CDR2 FQNNGV. CDR3 length: 13 amino acids. The CDR3 here is CASEGANTGELFF. Written as DNA, the CDR3 is TGTGCCAGTGAGGGGGCGAACACCGGGGAGCTGTTTTTT.

J is TRBJ1-4 and V is TRBV6-5; TRBD1 matches 7 bases. Trimming at V came to 4 bases and at J to 8 bases, leaving 7 bases not matched to a gene. The length of the CDR3 is 14 residues. Germline V CDR1 and CDR2: MNHEY, SVGAGI. CDR3 nucleotides: TGTGCCAGCAGTTCGACAGGGAACGAGGAAAAACTGTTTTTT. This sequence encodes CASSSTGNEEKLFF.

The rearrangement joins TRBV19 to TRBJ2-7; possible D gene TRBD2, 5 bases. Germline CDR1 is LNHDA and CDR2 is SQIVND (reference sequence). The CDR3 loop spans 13 amino acids. Between the trimmed V and J ends, which lost 5 bases and 2 bases, there was a span of 10 bases. The CDR3 reads CASSPEGAYEQYF. The CDR3 nucleotides are TGTGCCAGTAGTCCCGAGGGTGCCTACGAGCAGTACTTC.

CDR3 residues: CASSAGLFQETQYF. The CDR3 coding sequence is TGTGCCAGCAGCGCTGGACTATTCCAAGAGACCCAGTACTTC. This chain uses TRBV9 with TRBJ2-5, with D possibly being TRBD2 (6 bases). The CDR3 covers 14 residues. Trimming stripped 3 bases from V and 1 base from J, with 10 bases between. Germline CDR1 SGDLS, CDR2 YYNGEE.

The chain recombines TRBV3-1 (or the pseudogene TRBV3-2) with TRBJ2-5, with 7 bases matching TRBD2. Trimming took 6 bases from V and 2 from J; bases not matched to a gene: 9. Germline V gives CDR1 LGHDT, CDR2 YNNKEL (reference sequence). CDR3 length equals 15 residues. Here the CDR3 DNA reads TGTGCCAGCAGTACCCTTGGGGGGGGGCAAGAGACCCAGTACTTC. As protein: CASSTLGGGQETQYF.

The table lists this clone with a count of one. This chain links TRBV6-5 with TRBJ1-5; D remains ambiguous. This CDR3 region has 13 residues. Trimming pared 2 bases from V and 5 bases from J, leaving 7 bases between. The germline V gene encodes CDR1 MNHEY and CDR2 SVGAGI. CDR3: CASSYRQYQPQHF. The CDR3 coding sequence is TGTGCCAGCAGTTACCGTCAGTATCAGCCCCAGCATTTT.

V gene TRBV19 combines with J gene TRBJ1-4; TRBD1 agrees at 7 bases. The CDR3 runs to 15 residues. Germline values: CDR1 LNHDA, CDR2 SQIVND (reference sequence). J lost 3 bases, V lost 5 bases, and 6 bases had no gene match. The CDR3 DNA follows: TGTGCCAGTAGTGCGGGGACAGCGGCTAATGAAAAACTGTTTTTT. This codes for CASSAGTAANEKLFF.

V gene TRBV4-2 combines with J gene TRBJ1-1; D gene ambiguous. V dropped 1 base and J dropped 0 bases, with 9 bases sitting between them. Germline values: CDR1 LGHNA, CDR2 YNFKEQ. The CDR3 runs to 15 residues. CDR3 sequence reads: CASSQVWEMNTEAFF. The CDR3 coding sequence is TGTGCCAGCAGCCAAGTTTGGGAGATGAACACTGAAGCTTTCTTT.

The CDR3 nucleotides read TGTGCCAGCTCACTACTCCAGGGGGACCCCTATGGCTACACCTTC. Its translation is CASSLLQGDPYGYTF. This chain joins TRBV18 and TRBJ1-2, with 7 bases identical to TRBD1. CDR1 KGHSH and CDR2 LQKENI come from the germline V gene. V gave up 4 bases and J gave up 4 bases; unmatched junction bases: 9. CDR3 length: 15 residues.

V usage is TRBV4-1 and J usage is TRBJ2-1; 16 positions agree with TRBD2. Per germline, CDR1 MGHRA and CDR2 YSYEKL. The CDR3 is 17 residues long. The junction had 5 bases not matched to a gene; V was cut back by 5 bases and J by 4 bases. This CDR3 reads CASSGTSGGALYNEQFF. The CDR3 DNA is TGCGCCAGCAGCGGGACTAGCGGGGGGGCGTTGTACAATGAGCAGTTCTTC.

The chain uses TRBV30 and TRBJ2-3, with 12 bases lining up with TRBD2. Trimming cost V 3 bases and J 9 bases; bases outside gene matches: 4. The CDR3 runs to 13 residues. In germline, CDR1 is GTSNPN, CDR2 SVGIG (reference sequence). The CDR3 is CAWSPGLAGTQYF. CDR3 sequence (DNA): TGTGCCTGGAGCCCCGGACTAGCGGGGACGCAGTATTTT.

The rearrangement uses TRBV6-5 and TRBJ1-2, with a weak D call TRBD1 (5 bases). V was clipped by 6 bases and J by 6 bases, with 17 bases between them. CDR1 MNHEY and CDR2 SVGAGI come from the germline V gene. The CDR3 is made up of 14 amino acids. DNA of the CDR3: TGTGCCAGCAGGATGGGGGGGAGTGTCAATGGCTACACCTTC. It specifies CASRMGGSVNGYTF.

The rearrangement uses TRBV5-1 and TRBJ1-3; D is undetermined. V lost 0 bases, J lost 1 base, and 8 bases lay in between. CDR1 is SGHRS, CDR2 YFSETQ, per germline. The length of the CDR3 is 15 residues. Here the CDR3 reads CASSLDGRSGNTIYF. CDR3 in DNA: TGCGCCAGCAGCTTGGATGGCAGGTCTGGAAACACCATATATTTT.

In DNA form, the CDR3 reads TGTGCCAGCAGCCCAGACAGAACTAGCACAGATACGCAGTATTTT. Its protein product is CASSPDRTSTDTQYF. This chain uses TRBV7-8 with TRBJ2-3; weak D call: TRBD1 (5 bases). The germline V gene encodes CDR1 SGHVS and CDR2 FQNEAQ. The ends were cut back, 5 bases at V and 0 bases at J, with 12 bases in the middle. There are 15 residues in the CDR3.

The gene calls are TRBV7-9 and TRBJ1-5, with D possibly matching TRBD1 (6 bases). Germline assignment: CDR1 SEHNR and CDR2 FQNEAQ (reference sequence). V lost 4 bases to trimming and J lost 1 base, with 8 bases between them. The CDR3 length is 14 residues. CDR3 sequence (DNA): TGTGCCAGCAGCTCGGGGGGCAGCAATCAGCCCCAGCATTTT. It specifies CASSSGGSNQPQHF.

V usage is TRBV24-1 and J usage is TRBJ1-5, with D unresolved. The CDR3 totals 14 residues. Germline V gene lookup returns CDR1 KGHDR and CDR2 SFDVKD. With 5 bases removed from V and 6 bases from J, the gap between germline ends came to 13 bases. CDR3 coding DNA: TGTGCCACCAGTGGAGCCTATGCGGGTCAGCCCCAGCATTTT. Its translation: CATSGAYAGQPQHF.

The chain links TRBV4-1 to TRBJ2-1; a possible D gene is TRBD2 (6 bases). Trimming removed 0 bases from V and 2 bases from J, with 17 bases in between. From germline, CDR1 is MGHRA and CDR2 YSYEKL. The CDR3 is 18 residues long. This CDR3 is CASSQEAGLRGPYNEQFF. CDR3 coding DNA: TGCGCCAGCAGCCAAGAAGCGGGCCTTCGGGGACCCTACAATGAGCAGTTCTTC.

The chain joins TRBV9 to TRBJ2-4; D gene uncertain. The ends were cut back, 1 base at V and 6 bases at J, with 17 bases in the middle. Germline-derived CDR1 and CDR2 are SGDLS and YYNGEE. The CDR3 length is 16 residues. The CDR3 DNA reads TGTGCCAGCAGCGTAAACGGAAGCGACCCGGGAAACATTCAGTACTTC. It is translated as CASSVNGSDPGNIQYF.

The V call is TRBV5-1, the J call TRBJ2-7; 10 nucleotides line up with TRBD2. Germline trimming cut 0 bases from V and 5 bases from J; bases unmatched to any gene: 2. CDR1 is SGHRS and CDR2 is YFSETQ in the germline V gene. The CDR3 covers 14 residues. In DNA, the CDR3 is TGCGCCAGCAGCTTGGTAGGACTAGCGGACGAGCAGTACTTC. Its translation is CASSLVGLADEQYF.

The chain couples TRBV19 to TRBJ1-2; D is possibly TRBD1 (6 bases). With 7 bases removed from V and 0 bases from J, the gap between germline ends came to 18 bases. The CDR3 contains 16 residues. Germline CDR1 LNHDA, CDR2 SQIVND (reference sequence). DNA of the CDR3: TGTGCCAGTACCAACCCGGGACATCCCACTAACTATGGCTACACCTTC. Its protein product is CASTNPGHPTNYGYTF.